Presented here are 25 T cell receptor beta chains from one specimen sequenced in a study of cytomegalovirus exposure and HLA in healthy donors. The PCR contained 60 Vbeta and 13 Jbeta primers. TCRdb's table, derived via immunoSEQ multiplex PCR, lists solely in-frame clones and lacks some. Its table lists about 110,000 clones. Sequencing used PBMCs. Source of these receptors: a man between 45 and 60 years old in good health and CMV-seronegative.

The chain links TRBV5-1 to TRBJ1-1; D remains ambiguous. The CDR3 has 15 residues. Germline values: CDR1 SGHRS, CDR2 YFSETQ. Trimming took 4 bases from V and 4 from J, leaving 17 bases between them. CDR3 nucleotide sequence: TGCGCCAGCAGCCCTGGTGTTAGTTTGAGCACTGAAGCTTTCTTT. Translating gives CASSPGVSLSTEAFF.

The V and J genes are TRBV29-1 and TRBJ2-5, with D perhaps matching TRBD1 (5 bases). The DNA matches TRBJ2-7 better at its end, which makes the J call doubtful. CDR3 length: 13 amino acids. Germline assignment: CDR1 SQVTM and CDR2 ANQGSEA. The CDR3: CSVVPAGPYEQYF. The CDR3 DNA follows: TGCAGCGTTGTTCCAGCAGGGCCCTACGAGCAGTACTTC.

The chain couples TRBV15 to TRBJ2-7; D may be TRBD2 (6 bases). The CDR3 extends over 15 amino acids. V was cut by 1 base and J by 2 bases, with 12 bases left in between. Germline V CDR1 and CDR2: LNHNV, YYDKDF (reference sequence). The CDR3 nucleotides read TGTGCCACCAGCAGAGGAGCGGGTCCTACCTACGAGCAGTACTTC. Amino acids: CATSRGAGPTYEQYF.

The chain couples TRBV4-3 to TRBJ2-7, with 11 bases aligning to TRBD2. The CDR3 length is 14 residues. J gave up 6 bases and V 2 bases, and 3 bases lay outside the gene matches. Germline V gives CDR1 LGHNA, CDR2 YSLEER. CDR3 loop: CASSQSGTSGEQYF. In DNA form, the CDR3 reads TGCGCCAGCAGCCAATCCGGGACTAGCGGCGAGCAGTACTTC.

For this clone: This same CDR3 is encoded by further DNA sequences in the sample. Written as DNA, the CDR3 is TGTGCCAGCAGTTACTCTGGCGGTTCCTACAATGAGCAGTTCTTC. Translated: CASSYSGGSYNEQFF. This sequence joins TRBV6-5 and TRBJ2-1; D gene uncertain. This CDR3 comprises 15 residues. V lost 0 bases and J lost 1, with 7 bases in between. Germline CDR1 MNHEY, CDR2 SVGAGI.

This chain joins TRBV4-1 and TRBJ1-2; 8 bases are a match to TRBD1. The junction had 10 bases not matched to a gene; V was cut back by 2 bases and J by 2 bases. CDR3 size: 17 residues. CDR1 is MGHRA, CDR2 YSYEKL, per germline. The DNA for the CDR3 is TGCGCCAGCAGCCAAATCGGTGGACAGGGAGGAAACTATGGCTACACCTTC. Its translation is CASSQIGGQGGNYGYTF.

V gene TRBV7-9 combines with J gene TRBJ1-1, with TRBD1 as a possible D gene (6 bases). The germline CDR1 and CDR2 sequences are SEHNR and FQNEAQ (reference sequence). This CDR3 has 16 amino acids. Trimming pared 4 bases from V and 5 bases from J, leaving 20 bases between. The CDR3 nucleotides are TGTGCCAGCAGCTCCCAGGGGTTCCCCCTAGGTACTGAAGCTTTCTTT. As protein: CASSSQGFPLGTEAFF.

The chain joins TRBV29-1 to TRBJ2-1; possibly TRBD1 for D (6 bases). CDR3 size: 14 residues. From germline, CDR1 is SQVTM and CDR2 ANQGSEA. V gave up 3 bases and J gave up 8 bases, with 17 bases separating them. This chain's CDR3 is CSVEYRAGLDEQFF. The CDR3 DNA sequence: TGCAGCGTTGAGTACAGGGCAGGCCTCGATGAGCAGTTCTTC.

This chain connects TRBV7-8 to TRBJ2-3; 7 bases are shared with TRBD2. V trimming: 3 bases; J trimming: 2 bases; junction bases outside the gene matches: 5. This CDR3 spans 15 amino acids. CDR1 SGHVS and CDR2 FQNEAQ come from the germline V gene. CDR3 coding DNA: TGTGCCAGCAGCTTTACTAGCGCCTACACAGATACGCAGTATTTT. Translating gives CASSFTSAYTDTQYF.

The V gene is TRBV7-9, the J gene TRBJ2-7, with D possibly being TRBD1 (5 bases). V lost 5 bases and J lost 0, with 11 bases in between. The CDR3 runs to 14 residues. Germline-derived CDR1 and CDR2 are SEHNR and FQNEAQ (reference sequence). The CDR3 spells CASSQPRDSYEQYF. CDR3 sequence (DNA): TGTGCCAGCAGCCAACCCAGGGACTCCTACGAGCAGTACTTC.

This chain links TRBV6-5 with TRBJ1-1; unclear D gene. The CDR3 runs 14 residues. Per germline, CDR1 MNHEY and CDR2 SVGAGI. Trimming cost V 5 bases and J 3 bases, with 13 bases left between them. DNA of the CDR3: TGTGCCAGCAGTCTTGGACTTTGGGACACTGAAGCTTTCTTT. Its translation is CASSLGLWDTEAFF.

V usage is TRBV7-6 and J usage is TRBJ1-2, with 9 positions matching TRBD1. The CDR3 length is 15 residues. The V and J ends lost 4 bases and 5 bases, in that order; junction bases with no gene match: 8. Per the germline V gene, CDR1 is SGHVS and CDR2 is FNYEAQ. This CDR3 reads CASSSIAGQGYGYTF. The DNA of the CDR3 is TGTGCCAGCAGCTCAATTGCGGGACAGGGTTATGGCTACACCTTC.

This sequence joins TRBV7-2 and TRBJ2-7; 9 bases match TRBD1. Germline V gene data show CDR1 as SGHTA and CDR2 as FQGNSA. The CDR3 covers 15 residues. Trimming removed 5 bases from V and 0 bases from J; junction bases left unmatched: 5. CDR3 protein: CASSRDRVSSYEQYF. The CDR3 coding sequence is TGTGCCAGCAGCCGGGACAGGGTAAGCTCCTACGAGCAGTACTTC. Using reference TRBV7-2 and TRBJ2-7 for the parts outside the CDR3, the full variable domain is GAGVSQSPSNKVTEKGKDVELRCDPISGHTALYWYRQSLGQGLEFLIYFQGNSAPDKSGLPSDRFSAERTGGSVSTLTIQRTQQEDSAVYLCASSRDRVSSYEQYFGPGTRLTVT.

This chain connects TRBV4-1 to TRBJ1-2, with D maybe TRBD1 (6 bases). The CDR3 runs to 15 residues. The germline V gene encodes CDR1 MGHRA and CDR2 YSYEKL. Between the trimmed V and J ends, which lost 0 bases and 3 bases, there was a span of 11 bases. The chain's CDR3 is CASSQDPAGDYGYTF. DNA of the CDR3: TGCGCCAGCAGCCAAGACCCGGCAGGGGACTATGGCTACACCTTC.

The chain carries TRBV9 and TRBJ1-3; D perhaps matches TRBD1 (6 bases). Trimming took off 0 bases at V and 2 bases at J, with 12 bases between the two ends. The CDR3 covers 16 residues. CDR1 is SGDLS and CDR2 is YYNGEE in the germline V gene. CDR3 region: CASSVAQGRAGNTIYF. CDR3 DNA: TGTGCCAGCAGCGTAGCCCAGGGGAGGGCTGGAAACACCATATATTTT.

This chain connects TRBV11-2 to TRBJ1-4; TRBD1 matches at 7 bases. The CDR3 is 15 amino acids. The V gene's germline CDR1 is SGHAT and CDR2 FQNNGV. V trimming: 5 bases; J trimming: 7 bases; junction bases outside the gene matches: 10. The CDR3 is CASSQQTGWGEKLFF. Here the CDR3 DNA reads TGTGCCAGCAGCCAGCAGACAGGGTGGGGTGAAAAACTGTTTTTT.

Turning to this clone: One end of the junction varies from germline; a read error may be responsible. This chain links TRBV7-3 with TRBJ2-1; D is possibly TRBD2 (6 bases). Germline V gene data show CDR1 as SGHTA and CDR2 as FQGTGA. This CDR3 has 14 amino acids. The CDR3 loop reads CASSLTGTYNEQFF. The CDR3 nucleotides are TGTGCCAGCAGCCTAACCGGGACTTACAATGAGCAGTTCTTC.

The chain has TRBV2 and TRBJ2-2; 9 bases match TRBD1. V dropped 3 bases and J dropped 6; count of bases not matched to a gene: 2. This CDR3 spans 14 amino acids. CDR1 is SNHLY and CDR2 is FYNNEI in the germline V gene. This CDR3 is CASSEDRGSGELFF. In DNA, the CDR3 is TGTGCCAGCAGTGAGGACAGGGGATCCGGGGAGCTGTTTTTT. The variable domain in full, with the rest retrieved from reference TRBV2 and TRBJ2-2, is EPEVTQTPSHQVTQMGQEVILRCVPISNHLYFYWYRQILGQKVEFLVSFYNNEISEKSEIFDDQFSVERPDGSNFTLKIRSTKLEDSAMYFCASSEDRGSGELFFGEGSRLTVL.

This rearrangement joins TRBV25-1 to TRBJ2-3, with 7 bases matching TRBD2. J was trimmed by 0 bases and V by 8 bases; bases with no gene match: 2. Germline CDR1 reads MGHDK; CDR2 reads SYGVNS. The CDR3 covers 13 residues. Written as DNA, the CDR3 is TGTGCCAGCGGGGGGGTTAGCACAGATACGCAGTATTTT. This translates into CASGGVSTDTQYF.

This chain connects TRBV7-3 to TRBJ1-2; 9 positions agree with TRBD1. Trimming removed 5 bases from V and 2 bases from J; junction bases left unmatched: 3. The CDR3 runs 14 residues. CDR1 SGHTA and CDR2 FQGTGA come from the germline V gene. CDR3 bases: TGTGCCAGCAGCCCCGGACAGGGGAACTATGGCTACACCTTC. Translation: CASSPGQGNYGYTF. The whole variable domain, filled in from reference TRBV7-3 and TRBJ1-2, reads GAGVSQTPSNKVTEKGKYVELRCDPISGHTALYWYRQSLGQGPEFLIYFQGTGAADDSGLPNDRFFAVRPEGSVSTLKIQRTERGDSAVYLCASSPGQGNYGYTFGSGTRLTVV.

The chain joins TRBV5-6 to TRBJ1-1; the D gene is possibly TRBD1 (6 bases). V lost 4 bases and J 0 bases, leaving 16 bases between the germline ends. Germline V gives CDR1 SGHDT, CDR2 YYEEEE. The CDR3 sequence is 16 residues long. The CDR3, as DNA: TGTGCCAGCAGCACATACAGGACAGCCGTGAACACTGAAGCTTTCTTT. Its protein is CASSTYRTAVNTEAFF.

J is TRBJ2-5 and V is TRBV7-2, with TRBD1 matching over 10 bases. CDR1 is SGHTA, CDR2 FQGNSA, per germline. V lost 6 bases, J lost 5 bases, and 6 bases stayed unmatched. The CDR3 totals 14 residues. The CDR3 sequence is CASRVTGGAETQYF. The CDR3 DNA follows: TGTGCCAGCAGAGTGACAGGGGGCGCGGAGACCCAGTACTTC.

The CDR3 region has the DNA TGTGCCCTCAGGGGGGTGGCTAACTATGGCTACACCTTC. Its protein product is CALRGVANYGYTF. V gene TRBV7-2 combines with J gene TRBJ1-2, with 7 nucleotides matching TRBD1. The germline V gene encodes CDR1 SGHTA and CDR2 FQGNSA. CDR3 length equals 13 residues. V was pared by 11 bases and J by 0 bases, with 6 bases of the junction left unmatched.

V is TRBV11-2 and J is TRBJ2-7, with 8 bases that match TRBD2. The junction had 2 bases not matched to a gene; V was cut back by 1 base and J by 3 bases. This CDR3 is built from 14 residues. Germline values: CDR1 SGHAT, CDR2 FQNNGV. CDR3 amino acids: CASSLVRGGYEQYF. CDR3 bases: TGTGCCAGCAGCTTAGTACGGGGGGGCTACGAGCAGTACTTC.

This chain joins TRBV6-6 and TRBJ1-4; perhaps TRBD1 as D (6 bases). V lost 5 bases to trimming and J lost 8 bases, with 18 bases between them. Germline V gene data show CDR1 as MNHNY and CDR2 as SVGAGI (reference sequence). The CDR3 consists of 15 residues. CDR3 sequence reads: CASSGTSTRGEKLFF. The DNA of the CDR3 is TGTGCCAGCAGTGGCACTTCCACGAGGGGGGAAAAACTGTTTTTT.